The 5 T cell receptor beta chains reported below all come from one sample, sequenced in a study of cytomegalovirus exposure and HLA in healthy donors. The PCR had 60 Vbeta and 13 Jbeta primers. Produced via immunoSEQ multiplex PCR; TCRdb's table is partial and in-frame only. Altogether around 210,000 clones are present, roughly three quarters being singletons, with the ten largest covering around 0.38%. Input material: PBMCs. The receptors were gathered from a male donor in good health and CMV-seropositive.

This sequence joins TRBV6-5 and TRBJ2-7; TRBD1 aligns across 8 bases. With 1 base clipped from V and 1 base from J, the junction kept 6 bases outside the gene matches. CDR1 is MNHEY and CDR2 is SVGAGI in the germline V gene. The CDR3 extends over 16 amino acids. The CDR3 nucleotides read TGTGCCAGCAGTTACTTGGACAGGGCCCTTTCCTACGAGCAGTACTTC. It specifies CASSYLDRALSYEQYF.

With respect to this clone: Different DNA sequences within this sample yield the same CDR3. Written as DNA, the CDR3 is TGTGCCAGCAGCCTACAAGGGGCTGACACTGAAGCTTTCTTT. Residues: CASSLQGADTEAFF. The gene calls are TRBV7-6 and TRBJ1-1, with D maybe TRBD1 (5 bases). This CDR3 comprises 14 residues. In germline, CDR1 is SGHVS, CDR2 FNYEAQ. V was cut by 5 bases and J by 3 bases, with 13 bases left in between.

CDR3 DNA sequence: TGTGCCAGCAGTCCCCGCGGGACAGGGTCCTATGGCTACACCTTC. Translating gives CASSPRGTGSYGYTF. The chain combines TRBV5-4 with TRBJ1-2; 9 nucleotides align to TRBD1. CDR3 length equals 15 residues. V lost 5 bases, J lost 4 bases, and 9 bases stayed unmatched. CDR1 and CDR2 (germline): SGHNT, YYREEE (reference sequence).

The chain is built from TRBV5-1 and TRBJ2-7; 9 bases are a match to TRBD1. CDR1 is SGHRS and CDR2 is YFSETQ in the germline V gene. Trimming removed 6 bases from V and 4 bases from J; junction bases left unmatched: 8. The CDR3 is 14 residues long. CDR3 DNA sequence: TGCGCCAGCACGGAGGGGACAGGGCAATACGAGCAGTACTTC. Protein: CASTEGTGQYEQYF.

V gene TRBV6-1 combines with J gene TRBJ2-1; 11 nucleotides agree with TRBD2. CDR1 is MNHNS, CDR2 SASEGT, per germline. J was trimmed by 8 bases and V by 5 bases; bases with no gene match: 8. The CDR3 loop spans 15 amino acids. This CDR3 reads CASSSVAGGPYEQFF. In DNA, the CDR3 is TGTGCCAGCAGTTCTGTAGCGGGGGGGCCTTATGAGCAGTTCTTC.